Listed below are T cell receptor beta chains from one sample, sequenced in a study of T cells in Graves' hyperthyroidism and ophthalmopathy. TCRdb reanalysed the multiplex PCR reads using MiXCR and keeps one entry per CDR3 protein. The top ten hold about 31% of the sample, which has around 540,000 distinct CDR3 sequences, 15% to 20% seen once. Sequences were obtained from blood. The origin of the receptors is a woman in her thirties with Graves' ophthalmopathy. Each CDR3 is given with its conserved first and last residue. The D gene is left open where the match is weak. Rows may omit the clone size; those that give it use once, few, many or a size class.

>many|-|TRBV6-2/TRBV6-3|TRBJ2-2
CASSYSAGELFF
TGTGCCAGCAGTTACTCGGCCGGGGAGCTGTTTTTT
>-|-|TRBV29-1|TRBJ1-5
CSVVENSNQPQHF
TGCAGCGTTGTTGAAAATAGCAATCAGCCCCAGCATTTT
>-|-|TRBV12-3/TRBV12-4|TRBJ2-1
CASTTGGLGRYLNEQFF
TGTGCCAGCACCACGGGGGGCCTAGGTCGTTACCTGAATGAGCAGTTCTTC
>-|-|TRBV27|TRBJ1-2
CATRAGFHYGYTF
TGTGCCACTCGCGCAGGGTTTCACTATGGCTACACCTTC
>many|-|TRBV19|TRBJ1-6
CASSIGSIGSPLHF
TGTGCCAGTAGTATCGGGTCAATCGGTTCACCCCTCCACTTT
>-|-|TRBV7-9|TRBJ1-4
CASSLFILLNEKLFF
TGTGCCAGCAGCTTATTCATACTGCTCAATGAAAAACTGTTTTTT
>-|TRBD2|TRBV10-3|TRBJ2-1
CAISDLASGYSNEQFF
TGTGCCATCAGTGATTTGGCTAGCGGATACTCCAATGAGCAGTTCTTC
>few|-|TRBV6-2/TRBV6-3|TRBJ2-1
CASTNRASAYNEQSF
TGTGCCAGCACCAACCGGGCTAGCGCTTACAATGAGCAGTCCTTC
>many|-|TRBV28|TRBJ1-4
CASTPGGWDEKLFF
TGTGCCAGCACCCCCGGGGGGTGGGATGAAAAACTGTTTTTT
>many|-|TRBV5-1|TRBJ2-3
CASSWSGVHTDTQYF
TGCGCCAGCAGCTGGTCGGGAGTCCACACAGATACGCAGTATTTT
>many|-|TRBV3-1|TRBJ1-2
CASSHPLNYGYTF
TGTGCCAGCAGCCACCCTCTGAACTATGGCTACACCTTC
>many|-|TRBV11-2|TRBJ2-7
CASSSTPALPYEQYF
TGTGCCAGCAGCTCGACCCCCGCCCTCCCCTACGAGCAGTACTTC
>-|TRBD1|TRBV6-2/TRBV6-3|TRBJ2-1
CASSYLGGDYNEQFF
TGTGCCAGCAGTTACTTAGGGGGCGACTACAATGAGCAGTTCTTC
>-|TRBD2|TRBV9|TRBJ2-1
CASSVAWLAGENEQFF
TGTGCCAGCAGCGTAGCATGGCTAGCGGGAGAGAATGAGCAGTTCTTC
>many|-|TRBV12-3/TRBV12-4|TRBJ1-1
CASSLNAGMAFF
TGTGCCAGCAGTTTAAATGCGGGCATGGCTTTCTTT
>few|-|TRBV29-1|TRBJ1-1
CSVALDRPEAFF
TGCAGCGTTGCATTAGACAGACCCGAAGCTTTCTTT
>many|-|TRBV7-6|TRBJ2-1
CASSLADLFANEQFF
TGTGCCAGCAGCTTAGCGGATCTGTTCGCCAATGAGCAGTTCTTC
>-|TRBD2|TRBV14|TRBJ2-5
CASSQDGLAGETRYF
TGTGCCAGCAGCCAAGACGGGCTAGCGGGAGAGACCCGGTACTTC
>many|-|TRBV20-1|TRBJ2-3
CSASWPNLGLTDTQYF
TGCAGTGCTAGCTGGCCTAACCTGGGGCTTACAGATACGCAGTATTTT
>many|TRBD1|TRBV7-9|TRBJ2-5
CASSAAPRGRETQYF
TGTGCCAGCAGCGCGGCTCCCAGGGGGCGGGAGACCCAGTACTTC
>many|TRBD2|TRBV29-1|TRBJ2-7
CSAALAGNPQYF
TGCAGCGCCGCCCTAGCGGGAAATCCTCAGTACTTC
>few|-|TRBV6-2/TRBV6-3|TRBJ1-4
CASSPRTALNEKLFF
TGTGCCAGCAGTCCAAGGACAGCGCTGAATGAAAAACTGTTTTTT
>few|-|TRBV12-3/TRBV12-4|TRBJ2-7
CASSLQGRGEQYF
TGTGCCAGCAGTCTGCAGGGTCGCGGCGAGCAGTACTTC
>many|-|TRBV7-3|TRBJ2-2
CASSPGVGELFF
TGTGCCAGCAGCCCCGGTGTCGGGGAGCTGTTTTTT
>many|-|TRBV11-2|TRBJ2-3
CASSLVGDTQYF
TGTGCCAGCAGCTTGGTAGGGGATACGCAGTATTTT
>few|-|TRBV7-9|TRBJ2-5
CASSSRATQYF
TGTGCCAGCAGCTCTCGCGCGACCCAGTACTTC
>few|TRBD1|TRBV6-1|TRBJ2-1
CATTGTGVPTNEQFF
TGTGCCACCACAGGGACAGGGGTGCCCACCAATGAGCAGTTCTTC
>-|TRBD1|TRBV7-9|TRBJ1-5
CASSSGTGENQPQHF
TGTGCCAGCAGCTCCGGGACAGGGGAGAATCAGCCCCAGCATTTT
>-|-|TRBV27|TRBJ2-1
CASSTITAYNEQFF
TGTGCCAGCAGTACAATAACAGCGTACAATGAGCAGTTCTTC
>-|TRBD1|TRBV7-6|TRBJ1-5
CASSLRQGAQHF
TGTGCCAGCAGCTTACGTCAGGGGGCCCAGCATTTT
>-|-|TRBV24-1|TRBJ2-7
CATSDLAHEQYF
TGTGCCACCAGTGACCTAGCCCACGAGCAGTACTTC
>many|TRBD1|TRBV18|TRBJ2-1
CASSPAGGNEQFF
TGTGCCAGCTCACCGGCAGGGGGCAATGAGCAGTTCTTC
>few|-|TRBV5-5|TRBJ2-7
CASSFLPGGPYEQYF
TGTGCCAGCAGCTTCTTACCCGGGGGCCCCTACGAGCAGTACTTC
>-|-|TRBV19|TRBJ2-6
CASSTRQLSGANVLTF
TGTGCCAGTAGTACCCGACAACTGTCTGGGGCCAACGTCCTGACTTTC
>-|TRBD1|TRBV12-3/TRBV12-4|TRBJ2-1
CASSLDRGNYNEQFF
TGTGCCAGCAGCCTCGACAGGGGGAACTACAATGAGCAGTTCTTC
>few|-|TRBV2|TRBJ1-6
CASSDFALYNSPLHF
TGTGCCAGCAGTGACTTCGCCCTTTATAATTCACCCCTCCACTTT
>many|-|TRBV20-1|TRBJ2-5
CSARDAGRQETQYF
TGCAGTGCTAGGGACGCGGGACGGCAAGAGACCCAGTACTTC
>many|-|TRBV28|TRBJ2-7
CASSPGGTAQTTQYF
TGTGCCAGCAGTCCTGGGGGGACAGCCCAGACGACGCAGTACTTC
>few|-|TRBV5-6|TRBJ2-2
CASSLGLRENTGELFF
TGTGCCAGCAGCTTGGGTCTCAGGGAGAACACCGGGGAGCTGTTTTTT
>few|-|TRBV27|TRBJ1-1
CASSLREKPNTEAFF
TGTGCCAGCAGTTTAAGGGAAAAACCAAACACTGAAGCTTTCTTT
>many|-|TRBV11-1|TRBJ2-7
CASSLLALGDEQYF
TGTGCCAGCAGCTTATTAGCCCTCGGGGACGAGCAGTACTTC
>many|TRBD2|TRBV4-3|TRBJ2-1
CASSRGLAGEYGEQFF
TGCGCCAGCAGCCGCGGACTAGCGGGAGAGTATGGTGAGCAGTTCTTC
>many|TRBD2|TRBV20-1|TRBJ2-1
CSARVRAGVNEQFF
TGCAGTGCTAGAGTCAGGGCGGGAGTAAATGAGCAGTTCTTC
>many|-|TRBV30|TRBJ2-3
CAWEGEGTQYF
TGTGCCTGGGAGGGGGAGGGTACGCAGTATTTT
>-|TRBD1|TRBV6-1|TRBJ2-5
CASSTDRGGETQYF
TGTGCCAGCAGTACCGACAGGGGTGGAGAGACCCAGTACTTC
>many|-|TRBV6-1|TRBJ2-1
CASSGSSSYNEQFF
TGTGCCAGCAGTGGATCAAGCTCCTACAATGAGCAGTTCTTC
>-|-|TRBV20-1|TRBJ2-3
CSASFWQGGTDTQYF
TGCAGTGCTAGCTTTTGGCAAGGGGGAACAGATACGCAGTATTTT
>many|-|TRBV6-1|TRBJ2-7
CASLRTDSYEQYF
TGTGCCAGCCTTAGGACAGATTCCTACGAGCAGTACTTC
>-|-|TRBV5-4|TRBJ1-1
CASSPNYQEAFF
TGTGCCAGCAGCCCAAACTATCAGGAAGCTTTCTTT
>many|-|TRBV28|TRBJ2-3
CASSYAQSEGTDTQYF
TGTGCCAGCAGCTATGCGCAGTCTGAGGGCACAGATACGCAGTATTTT
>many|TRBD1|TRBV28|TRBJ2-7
CASSPGGEAYEQYF
TGTGCCAGCAGTCCAGGGGGCGAAGCGTACGAGCAGTACTTC
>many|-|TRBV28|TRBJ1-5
CASRHQGVSNQPQHF
TGTGCCAGCAGGCACCAAGGGGTGAGCAATCAGCCCCAGCATTTT
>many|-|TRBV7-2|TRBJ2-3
CASSLAELGADTQYF
TGTGCCAGCAGCTTAGCGGAACTGGGAGCAGATACGCAGTATTTT
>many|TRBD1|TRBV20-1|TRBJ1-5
CSARDEWTGGQPQHF
TGCAGTGCTAGAGATGAATGGACAGGGGGTCAGCCCCAGCATTTT
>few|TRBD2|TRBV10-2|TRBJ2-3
CASSESLAGSTDTQYF
TGCGCCAGCAGTGAGTCGCTAGCGGGAAGCACAGATACGCAGTATTTT